This T cell receptor beta chain was obtained from a study of OX40 agonist ivuxolimab in advanced cancers. At the level of the study: Age averaged approximately 60 years (range roughly 20 to 90), and about 86% were male. Overall study findings and caveats: Among the nonresponders, some also had low normalized T-cell clonal expansion. Expanded clones tended on average to be more numerous among CD8+ T cells than CD4+.

Sequenced by immunoSEQ multiplex PCR; TCRdb stores in-frame clones only, minus some. The sample lists tens of thousands of clones, around 91% occurring once. Losses at the gene ends were 2 bases for V and 4 bases for J; bases not matched to a gene: 5. This CDR3 is 14 amino acids long. CDR1 and CDR2 (germline): KGHSH, LQKENI. People who had autoimmune disease history or systemic immunosuppression were excluded. A word on this clone: No antigen is known for it.

The source was CD4+ or CD8+ T cells sorted from blood, collected in a trial of the OX40 agonist ivuxolimab. The V gene is TRBV18, the J gene TRBJ2-7; 7 bases are a match to TRBD1. This receptor was obtained from an adult with an advanced solid tumor such as melanoma, head and neck, liver or kidney cancer. The CDR3 nucleotides are TGTGCCAGCTCACCAGAGCAGGGGGTTTACGAGCAGTACTTC. Translated: CASSPEQGVYEQYF.